This T cell receptor beta chain came from a study of blood T cells in healthy people across ages. Study context: The template switching approach captured approximately one barcoded beta molecule for every two T cells.

A second PCR, run for roughly 7 to 12 cycles, used a sample-barcoded 5' primer plus a J-beta primer mix. TCRdb recomputed calls from the 5' RACE reads with MiXCR, one row per CDR3 protein. The table records about 1.6 million distinct CDR3 sequences, around 35% of them present only once. CDR3 length: 16 residues. Worth noting for this clonotype: The junction departs from the called germline gene at one end, perhaps through a read error.

Sequencing was done on a sample of blood. The chain uses TRBV12-3 or TRBV12-4 and TRBJ2-7; tentatively, D is TRBD2 (6 bases). The sequence came from a woman aged 25-40 years in good health. The CDR3 loop reads CAGSFFDGGLSYEQYF. CDR3 nucleotides: TGTGCCGGCAGTTTCTTTGACGGGGGACTTTCCTACGAGCAGTACTTC.